This T cell receptor beta chain originates from a study of human T cells and chemical hapten exposure. At least ten counts were recorded for this clonotype. MiXCR was run by TCRdb on the RACE reads, yielding one entry per CDR3 protein. The sample contains roughly 39,000 distinct CDR3 sequences, roughly an eighth of which appear only once. Time point noted: patch test 3, about 24 weeks after DPC sensitization. Treatment: therapeutic diphenylcyclopropenone sensitization with weekly scalp DPC. Total RNA extraction was carried out from unfractionated whole blood. V shed 3 bases and J 4 bases; nucleotides not matched to a gene: 3. Germline-derived CDR1 and CDR2 are SQVTM and ANQGSEA. The CDR3 contains 14 residues.

The TCR was taken from a woman between 35 and 50 years old with alopecia areata. Some clones in this sample may be carry-over from other donors' samples. The starting material was whole blood, obtained in connection with sensitization to the hapten diphenylcyclopropenone (DPC). The chain couples TRBV29-1 to TRBJ2-1, with TRBD2 matching over 10 bases. CDR3 coding DNA: TGCAGCGTTGACGCTAGCGGGAGATACAATGAGCAGTTCTTC. It specifies CSVDASGRYNEQFF.